This T cell receptor (beta chain) is from a study of sequential checkpoint blockade in melanoma. Looking at the study overall: First-line arms were nivolumab then ipilimumab, or the reverse, randomized 1:1. Each arm's sequence ended with maintenance nivolumab.

As for treatment: randomized to nivolumab then ipilimumab (arm A) or the reverse (arm B). No patient had prior DNA-damaging chemotherapy. Sorted cells were live CD3+CD8+, lacking CD19 and CD56, from PBMCs. Germline CDR1 SGHRS, CDR2 YFSETQ. V shed 1 base and J shed 7 bases, with 18 bases lying between them. CDR3 size: 15 residues. The protocol was immunoSEQ multiplex PCR, while the TCRdb copy is restricted to in-frame clones and leaves out a portion. The sample lists thousands of clones, about 50% occurring once. The specimen was CD8+ T cells sorted from blood (inferred from file names), collected from a patient given nivolumab and ipilimumab in sequence. The chain is built from TRBV5-1 and TRBJ2-7; maybe TRBD1 (7 bases). The origin of this receptor is a human donor with melanoma. The CDR3 DNA reads TGCGCCAGCAGCTTGTCCCTCAGGGGGGCCGCGGAGCAGTACTTC. Translating it yields CASSLSLRGAAEQYF. Full variable domain (rest looked up from reference TRBV5-1 and TRBJ2-7): KAGVTQTPRYLIKTRGQQVTLSCSPISGHRSVSWYQQTPGQGLQFLFEYFSETQRNKGNFPGRFSGRQFSNSRSEMNVSTLELGDSALYLCASSLSLRGAAEQYFGPGTRLTVT.